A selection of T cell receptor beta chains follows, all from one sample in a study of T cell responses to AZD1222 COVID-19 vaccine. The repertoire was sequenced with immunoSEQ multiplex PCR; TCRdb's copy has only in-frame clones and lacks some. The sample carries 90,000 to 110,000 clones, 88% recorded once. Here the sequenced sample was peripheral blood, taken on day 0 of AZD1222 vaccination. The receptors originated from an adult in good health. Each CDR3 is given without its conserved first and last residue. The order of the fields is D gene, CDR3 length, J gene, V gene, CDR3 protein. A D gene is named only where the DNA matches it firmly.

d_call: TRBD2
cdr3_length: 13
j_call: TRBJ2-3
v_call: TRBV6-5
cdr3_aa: ASSGTSGGVDTQY

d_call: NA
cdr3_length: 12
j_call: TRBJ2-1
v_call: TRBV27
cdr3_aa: ASSFGLDRNEQF

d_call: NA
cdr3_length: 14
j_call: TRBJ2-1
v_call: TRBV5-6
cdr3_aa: ASSLGPSFLYNEQF

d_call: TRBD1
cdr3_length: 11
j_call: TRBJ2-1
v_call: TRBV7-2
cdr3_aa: ASSLERGREQF

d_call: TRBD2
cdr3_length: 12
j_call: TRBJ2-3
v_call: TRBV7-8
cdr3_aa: ASSGSGGADTQY

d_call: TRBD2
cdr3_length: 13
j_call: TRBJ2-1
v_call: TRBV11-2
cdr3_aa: ASSETSGTYNEQF

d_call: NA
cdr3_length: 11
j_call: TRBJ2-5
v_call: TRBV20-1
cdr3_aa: SASLEVPETQY

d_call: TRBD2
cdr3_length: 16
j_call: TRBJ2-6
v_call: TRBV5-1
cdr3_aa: ASSLAGGSLSGANVLT

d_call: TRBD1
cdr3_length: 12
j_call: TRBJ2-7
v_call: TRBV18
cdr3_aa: ASSPPGQTYEQY

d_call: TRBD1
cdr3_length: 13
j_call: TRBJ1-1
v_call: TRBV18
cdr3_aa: ASSPPSGQGQFAF

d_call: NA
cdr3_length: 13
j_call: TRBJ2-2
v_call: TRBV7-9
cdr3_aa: ASSFGGSNTGELF

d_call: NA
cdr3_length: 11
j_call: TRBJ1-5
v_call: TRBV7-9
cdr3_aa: ASSRDTNQPQH

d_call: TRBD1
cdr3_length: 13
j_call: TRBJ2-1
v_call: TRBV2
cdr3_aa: ASRTGSPRTNEQF

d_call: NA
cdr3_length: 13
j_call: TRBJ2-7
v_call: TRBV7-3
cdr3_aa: ASSLRPGGPYEQY

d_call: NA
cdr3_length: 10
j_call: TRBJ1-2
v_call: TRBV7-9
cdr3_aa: ASSQQGSGYT

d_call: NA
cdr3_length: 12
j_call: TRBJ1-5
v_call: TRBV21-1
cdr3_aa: ASPGGLSNQPQH

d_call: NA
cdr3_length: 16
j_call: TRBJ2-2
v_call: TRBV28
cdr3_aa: ASSFDEWTDRDTGELF

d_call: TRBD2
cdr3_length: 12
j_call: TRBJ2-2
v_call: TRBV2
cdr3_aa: AGTSVTNTGELF

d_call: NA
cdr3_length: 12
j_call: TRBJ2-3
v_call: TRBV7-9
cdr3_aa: ASSALLRADTQY

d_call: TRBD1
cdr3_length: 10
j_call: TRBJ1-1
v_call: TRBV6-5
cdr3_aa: ARSQGDTEAF

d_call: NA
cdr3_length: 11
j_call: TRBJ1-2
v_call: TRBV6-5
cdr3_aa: ASSRPGPYGYT

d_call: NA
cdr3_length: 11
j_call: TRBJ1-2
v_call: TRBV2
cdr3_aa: ASSNTRDTGYT

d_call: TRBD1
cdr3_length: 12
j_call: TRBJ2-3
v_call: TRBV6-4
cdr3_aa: ASSDPGTADTQY

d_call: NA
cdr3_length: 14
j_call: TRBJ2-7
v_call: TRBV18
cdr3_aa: ASSPLTRSDAIEQY

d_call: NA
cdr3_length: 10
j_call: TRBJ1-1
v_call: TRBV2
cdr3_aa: ASRWEGTEAF

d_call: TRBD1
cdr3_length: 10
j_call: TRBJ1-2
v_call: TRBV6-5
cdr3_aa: ASRSTGTGYT

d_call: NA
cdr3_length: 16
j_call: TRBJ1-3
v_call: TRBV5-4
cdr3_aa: ASSLDGTRYFSGNTIY

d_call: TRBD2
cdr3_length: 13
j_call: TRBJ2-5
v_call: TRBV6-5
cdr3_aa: ASSYNSGGAKSQY

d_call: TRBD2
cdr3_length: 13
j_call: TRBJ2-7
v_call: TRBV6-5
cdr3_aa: ASSYTSGEPYEQY

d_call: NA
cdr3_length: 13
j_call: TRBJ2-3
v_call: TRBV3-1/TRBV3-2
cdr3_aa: ASSQGAASTDTQY

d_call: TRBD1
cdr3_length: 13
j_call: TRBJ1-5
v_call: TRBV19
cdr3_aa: ASSWSQGGRQPQH

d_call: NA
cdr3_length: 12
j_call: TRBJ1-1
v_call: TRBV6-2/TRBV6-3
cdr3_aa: ASSTPALFTEAF

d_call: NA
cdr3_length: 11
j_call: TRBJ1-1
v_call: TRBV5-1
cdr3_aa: ASSLSGQAEAF

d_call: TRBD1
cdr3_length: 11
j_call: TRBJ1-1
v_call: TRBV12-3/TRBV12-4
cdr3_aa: ASSRGWNTEAF

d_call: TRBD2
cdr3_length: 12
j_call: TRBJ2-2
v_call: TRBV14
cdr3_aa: ASSLAGNTGELF

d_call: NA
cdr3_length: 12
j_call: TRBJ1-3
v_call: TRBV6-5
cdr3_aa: ASQLPGSGNTIY

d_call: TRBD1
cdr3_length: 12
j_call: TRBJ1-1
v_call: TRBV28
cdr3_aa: ASSPRRGLAEAF

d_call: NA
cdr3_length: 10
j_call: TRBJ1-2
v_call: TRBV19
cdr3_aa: ASRLASYGYT

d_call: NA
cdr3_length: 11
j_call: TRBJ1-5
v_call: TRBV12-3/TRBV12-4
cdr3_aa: ASSQGLYQPQH

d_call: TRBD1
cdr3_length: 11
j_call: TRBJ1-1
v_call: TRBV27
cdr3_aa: ASSLTTGAEAF

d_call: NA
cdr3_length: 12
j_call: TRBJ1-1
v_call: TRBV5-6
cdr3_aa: ASSLGILNTEAF

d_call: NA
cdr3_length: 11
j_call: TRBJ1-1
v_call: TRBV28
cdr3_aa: ASISGVGTEAF

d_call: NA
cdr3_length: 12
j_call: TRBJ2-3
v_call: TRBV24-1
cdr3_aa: ATSDGAVYGVKY

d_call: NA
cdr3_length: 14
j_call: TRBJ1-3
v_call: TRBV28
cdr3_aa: ASSLTRGGSRNTIY

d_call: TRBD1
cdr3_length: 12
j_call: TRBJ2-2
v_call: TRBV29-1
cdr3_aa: SVRTGPNTGELF